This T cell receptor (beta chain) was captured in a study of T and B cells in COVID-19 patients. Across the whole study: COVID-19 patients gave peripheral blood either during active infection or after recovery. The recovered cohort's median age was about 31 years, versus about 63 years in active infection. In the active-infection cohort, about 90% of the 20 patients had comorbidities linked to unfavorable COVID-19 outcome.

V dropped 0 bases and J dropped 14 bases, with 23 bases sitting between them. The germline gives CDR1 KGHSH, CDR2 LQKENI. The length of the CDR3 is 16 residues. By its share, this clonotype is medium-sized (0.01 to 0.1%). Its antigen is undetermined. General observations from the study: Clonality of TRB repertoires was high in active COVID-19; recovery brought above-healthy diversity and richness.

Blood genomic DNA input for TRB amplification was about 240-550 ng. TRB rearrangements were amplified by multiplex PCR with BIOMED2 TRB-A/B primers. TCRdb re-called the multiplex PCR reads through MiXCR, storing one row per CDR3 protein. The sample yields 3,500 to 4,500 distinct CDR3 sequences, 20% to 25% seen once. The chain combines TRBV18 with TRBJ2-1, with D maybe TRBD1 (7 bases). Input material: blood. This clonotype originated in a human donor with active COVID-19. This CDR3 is CASSPPYTGEEWYKFF. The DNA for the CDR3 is TGTGCCAGCTCACCACCCTATACAGGGGAGGAATGGTATAAGTTCTTC.